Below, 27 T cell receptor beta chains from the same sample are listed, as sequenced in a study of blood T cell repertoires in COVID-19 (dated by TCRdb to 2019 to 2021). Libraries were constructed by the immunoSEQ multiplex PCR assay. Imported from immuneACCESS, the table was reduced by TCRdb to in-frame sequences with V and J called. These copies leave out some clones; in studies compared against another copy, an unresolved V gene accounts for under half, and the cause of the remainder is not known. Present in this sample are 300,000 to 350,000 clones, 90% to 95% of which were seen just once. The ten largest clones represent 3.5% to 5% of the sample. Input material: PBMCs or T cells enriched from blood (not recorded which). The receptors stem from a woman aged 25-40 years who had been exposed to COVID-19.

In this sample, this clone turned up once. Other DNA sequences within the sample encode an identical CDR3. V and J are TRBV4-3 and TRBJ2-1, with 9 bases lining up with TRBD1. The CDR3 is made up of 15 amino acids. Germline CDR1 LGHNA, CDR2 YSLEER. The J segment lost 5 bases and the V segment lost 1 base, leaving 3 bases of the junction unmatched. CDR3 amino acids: CASSQGTGDHNEQFF. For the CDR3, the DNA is TGCGCCAGCAGCCAAGGGACAGGGGACCACAATGAGCAGTTCTTC.

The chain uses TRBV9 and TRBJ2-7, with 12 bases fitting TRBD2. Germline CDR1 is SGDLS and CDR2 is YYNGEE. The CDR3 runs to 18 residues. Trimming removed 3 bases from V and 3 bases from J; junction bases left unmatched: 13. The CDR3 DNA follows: TGTGCCAGCAGCGCATCGAAGACTAGCGGGGGTGCCGACTACGAGCAGTACTTC. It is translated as CASSASKTSGGADYEQYF.

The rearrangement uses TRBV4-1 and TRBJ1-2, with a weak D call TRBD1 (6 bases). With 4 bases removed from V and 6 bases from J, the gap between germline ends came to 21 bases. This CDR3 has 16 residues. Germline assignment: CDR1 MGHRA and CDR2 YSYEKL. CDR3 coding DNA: TGCGCCAGCAGCCCTGGGTGGGGGCCAGTAATCAATGGCTACACCTTC. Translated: CASSPGWGPVINGYTF.

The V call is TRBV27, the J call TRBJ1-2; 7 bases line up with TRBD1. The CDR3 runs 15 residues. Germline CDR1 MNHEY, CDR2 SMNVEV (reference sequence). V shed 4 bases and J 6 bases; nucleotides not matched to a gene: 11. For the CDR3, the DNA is TGTGCCAGCAGTTCCGACCCTCCAGGGGGGAATGGCTACACCTTC. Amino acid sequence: CASSSDPPGGNGYTF.

Here the CDR3 reads CASGLDRQGPTEAFF. The CDR3 coding sequence is TGTGCTAGTGGTTTGGATCGACAGGGGCCCACTGAAGCTTTCTTT. The rearrangement links TRBV12-5 to TRBJ1-1, with TRBD1 identical over 8 bases. CDR1 is LGHNT, CDR2 FRNRAP, per germline. The ends lost 1 base at V and 4 bases at J; junction bases unmatched: 5. The CDR3 is made up of 15 amino acids. Full variable domain (rest looked up from reference TRBV12-5 and TRBJ1-1): DARVTQTPRHKVTEMGQEVTMRCQPILGHNTVFWYRQTMMQGLELLAYFRNRAPLDDSGMPKDRFSAEMPDATLATLKIQPSEPRDSAVYFCASGLDRQGPTEAFFGQGTRLTVV.

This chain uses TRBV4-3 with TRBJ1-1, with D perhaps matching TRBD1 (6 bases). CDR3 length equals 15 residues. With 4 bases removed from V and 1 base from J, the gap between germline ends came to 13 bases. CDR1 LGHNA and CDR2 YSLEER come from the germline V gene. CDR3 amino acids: CASSRTGLQNTEAFF. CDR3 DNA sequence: TGCGCCAGCAGCCGCACAGGGCTGCAGAACACTGAAGCTTTCTTT.

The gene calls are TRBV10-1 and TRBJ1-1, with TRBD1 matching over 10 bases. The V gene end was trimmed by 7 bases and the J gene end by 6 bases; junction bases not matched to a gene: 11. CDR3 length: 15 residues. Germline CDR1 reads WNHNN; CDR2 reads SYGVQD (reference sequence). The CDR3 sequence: CASNSGTGEWAEAFF. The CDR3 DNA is TGCGCCAGCAATTCCGGGACAGGGGAATGGGCTGAAGCTTTCTTT.

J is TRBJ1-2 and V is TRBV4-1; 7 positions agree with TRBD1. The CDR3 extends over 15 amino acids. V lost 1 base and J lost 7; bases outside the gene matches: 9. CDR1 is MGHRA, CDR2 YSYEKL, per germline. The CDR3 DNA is TGCGCCAGCAGCCAAGGGAGTAGCGACAGGGTTGGCTACACCTTC. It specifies CASSQGSSDRVGYTF.

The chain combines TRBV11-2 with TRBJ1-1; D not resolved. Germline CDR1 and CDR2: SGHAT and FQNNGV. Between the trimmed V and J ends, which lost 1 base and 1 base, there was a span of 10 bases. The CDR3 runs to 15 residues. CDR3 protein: CASSLAVTTNTEAFF. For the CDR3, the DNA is TGTGCCAGCAGCTTAGCGGTCACCACGAACACTGAAGCTTTCTTT.

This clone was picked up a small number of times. The CDR3, as DNA: TGTGCCAGCAGCCCTCGGGGTAATAGCAATCAGCCCCAGCATTTT. Translation gives CASSPRGNSNQPQHF. This chain uses TRBV7-8 with TRBJ1-5; no reliable D call. Per germline, CDR1 SGHVS and CDR2 FQNEAQ. The ends were cut back, 5 bases at V and 0 bases at J, with 11 bases in the middle. This CDR3 has 15 amino acids.

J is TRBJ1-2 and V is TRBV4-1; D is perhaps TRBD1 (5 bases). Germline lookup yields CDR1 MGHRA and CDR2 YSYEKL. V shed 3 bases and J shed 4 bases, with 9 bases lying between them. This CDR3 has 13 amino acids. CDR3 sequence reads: CASSHPDTYGYTF. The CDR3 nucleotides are TGCGCCAGCAGCCACCCGGACACCTATGGCTACACCTTC.

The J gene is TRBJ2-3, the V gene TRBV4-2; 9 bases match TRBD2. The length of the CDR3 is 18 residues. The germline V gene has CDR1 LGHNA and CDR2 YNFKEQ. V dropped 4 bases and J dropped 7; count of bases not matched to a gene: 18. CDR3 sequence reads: CASSPHPTGRGGRHTQYF. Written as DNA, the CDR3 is TGTGCCAGCAGCCCCCACCCGACCGGGCGGGGGGGTAGGCATACGCAGTATTTT.

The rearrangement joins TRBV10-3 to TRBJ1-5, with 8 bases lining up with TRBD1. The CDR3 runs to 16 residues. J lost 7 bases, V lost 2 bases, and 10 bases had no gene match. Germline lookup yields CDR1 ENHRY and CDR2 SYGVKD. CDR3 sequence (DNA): TGTGCCATCAGTGAGGTAGGGGACAGGCTCCGCCAGCCCCAGCATTTT. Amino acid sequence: CAISEVGDRLRQPQHF.

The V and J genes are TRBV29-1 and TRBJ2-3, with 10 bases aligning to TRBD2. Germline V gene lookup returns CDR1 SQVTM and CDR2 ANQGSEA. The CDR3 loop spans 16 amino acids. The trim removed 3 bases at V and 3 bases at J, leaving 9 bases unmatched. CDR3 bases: TGCAGCGTTGAGGGTTCTCTAGCGGGGGAGACAGATACGCAGTATTTT. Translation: CSVEGSLAGETDTQYF.

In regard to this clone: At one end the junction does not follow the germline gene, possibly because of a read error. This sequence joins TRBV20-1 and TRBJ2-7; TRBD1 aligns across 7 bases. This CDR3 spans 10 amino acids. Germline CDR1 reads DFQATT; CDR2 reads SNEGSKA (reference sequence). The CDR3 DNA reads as TGCAGTGCTAGGGGGACAGACTCAATCTTC. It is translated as CSARGTDSIF.

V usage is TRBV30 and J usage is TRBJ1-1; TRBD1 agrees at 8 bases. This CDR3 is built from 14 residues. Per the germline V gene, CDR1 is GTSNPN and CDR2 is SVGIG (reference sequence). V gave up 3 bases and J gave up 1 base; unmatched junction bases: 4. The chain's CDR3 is CAWSLGTGNTEAFF. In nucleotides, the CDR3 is TGTGCCTGGAGCCTCGGGACAGGGAACACTGAAGCTTTCTTT.

The CDR3 is CASSLGDREYEEQYF. The CDR3 DNA sequence: TGCGCCAGCAGCTTGGGGGACAGGGAGTACGAGGAGCAGTACTTC. The V and J genes are TRBV5-1 and TRBJ2-7, with 9 bases that match TRBD1. The germline V gene encodes CDR1 SGHRS and CDR2 YFSETQ. The CDR3 is 15 amino acids. Trimming removed 0 bases from V and 7 bases from J; junction bases left unmatched: 8.

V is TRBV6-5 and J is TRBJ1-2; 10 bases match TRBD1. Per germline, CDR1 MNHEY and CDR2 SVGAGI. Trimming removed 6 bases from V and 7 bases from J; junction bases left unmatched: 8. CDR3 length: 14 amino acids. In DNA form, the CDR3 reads TGTGCCAGCAGCCTGGACAGGGGGGTGGGTGGCTACACCTTC. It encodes CASSLDRGVGGYTF.

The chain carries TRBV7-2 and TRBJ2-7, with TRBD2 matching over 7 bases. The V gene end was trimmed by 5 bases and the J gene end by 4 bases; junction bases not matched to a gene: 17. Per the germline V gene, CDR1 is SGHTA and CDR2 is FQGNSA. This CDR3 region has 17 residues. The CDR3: CASSPVGGGLDWYEQYF. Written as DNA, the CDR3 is TGTGCCAGCAGCCCAGTCGGTGGAGGACTAGATTGGTACGAGCAGTACTTC.

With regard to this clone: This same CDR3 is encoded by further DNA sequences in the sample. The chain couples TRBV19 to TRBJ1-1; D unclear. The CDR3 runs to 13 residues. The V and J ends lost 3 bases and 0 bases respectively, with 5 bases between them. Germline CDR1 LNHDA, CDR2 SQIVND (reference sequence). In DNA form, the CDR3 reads TGTGCCAGTAGTATTACAGTGAACACTGAAGCTTTCTTT. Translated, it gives CASSITVNTEAFF.

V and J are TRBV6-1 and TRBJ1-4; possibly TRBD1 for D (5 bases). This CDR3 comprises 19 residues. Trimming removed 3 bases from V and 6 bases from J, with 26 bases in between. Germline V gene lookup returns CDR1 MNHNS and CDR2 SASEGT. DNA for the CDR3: TGTGCCAGCAGTGATCTCCCGCCGGGGGTGGAGCAACTAGATGAAAAACTGTTTTTT. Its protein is CASSDLPPGVEQLDEKLFF.

The DNA for the CDR3 is TGTGCCAGCAAGGTGGGGGGGAGCCTGCATACGCAGTATTTT. Its protein product is CASKVGGSLHTQYF. This chain connects TRBV2 to TRBJ2-3, with 7 bases identical to TRBD2. The trim removed 7 bases at V and 7 bases at J, leaving 11 bases unmatched. This CDR3 is built from 14 residues. Germline assignment: CDR1 SNHLY and CDR2 FYNNEI.

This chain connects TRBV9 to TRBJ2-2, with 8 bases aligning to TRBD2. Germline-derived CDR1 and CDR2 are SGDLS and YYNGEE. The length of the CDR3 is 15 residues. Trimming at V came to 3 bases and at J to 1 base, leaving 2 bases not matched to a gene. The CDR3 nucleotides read TGTGCCAGCAGCGCGGGGGGGAAGAACACCGGGGAGCTGTTTTTT. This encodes CASSAGGKNTGELFF.

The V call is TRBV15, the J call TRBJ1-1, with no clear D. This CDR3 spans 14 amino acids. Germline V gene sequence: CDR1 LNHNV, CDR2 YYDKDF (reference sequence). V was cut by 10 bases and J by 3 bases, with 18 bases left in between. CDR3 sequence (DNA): TGTGCCATCCCAGGCGGAGGAGGCGACACTGAAGCTTTCTTT. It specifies CAIPGGGGDTEAFF.

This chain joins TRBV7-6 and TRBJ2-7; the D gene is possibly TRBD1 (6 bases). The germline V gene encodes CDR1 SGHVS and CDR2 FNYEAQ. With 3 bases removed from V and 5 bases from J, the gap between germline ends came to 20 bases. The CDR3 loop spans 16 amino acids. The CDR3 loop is CASSFSYRERSDEQYF. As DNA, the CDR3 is TGTGCCAGCAGCTTCTCATACAGGGAGCGGTCTGACGAGCAGTACTTC.

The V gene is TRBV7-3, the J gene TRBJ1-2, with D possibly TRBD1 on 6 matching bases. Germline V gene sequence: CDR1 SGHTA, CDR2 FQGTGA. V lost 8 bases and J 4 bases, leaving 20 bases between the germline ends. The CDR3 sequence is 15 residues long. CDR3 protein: CASRARKDRIYGYTF. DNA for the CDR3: TGTGCCAGCCGAGCGAGAAAGGACAGAATCTATGGCTACACCTTC.

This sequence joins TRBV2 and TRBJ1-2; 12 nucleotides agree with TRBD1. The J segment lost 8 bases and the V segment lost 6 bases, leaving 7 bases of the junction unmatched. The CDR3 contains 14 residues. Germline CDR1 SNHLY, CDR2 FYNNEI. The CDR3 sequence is CASRLGQGAGGYTF. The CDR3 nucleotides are TGTGCCAGCAGATTGGGACAGGGGGCGGGCGGCTACACCTTC.